This T cell receptor (beta chain) comes out of a study of CD8 T cells in ankylosing spondylitis. Whole-study results and caveats: In ankylosing spondylitis patients, matched synovial fluid reportedly showed significant enrichment of disease-linked clones. Peripheral blood samples showed relatively rare disease-linked clones, and these clones were CD8+. Blood from ankylosing spondylitis patients appeared to carry a characteristic roughly 8-variant TCR beta motif.

TCRdb ran MiXCR on the 5' RACE reads and lists one entry per CDR3 protein. The table has 300,000 to 400,000 distinct CDR3 sequences, around a tenth seen once; the top ten hold roughly 9.5%. This clonotype was counted many times. Its antigen remains unidentified. This clonotype was sampled from a female donor with ankylosing spondylitis or in good health (not recorded which). Material for sequencing was blood, either unsorted or a sorted T cell fraction (not recorded which).

The CDR3 protein is CASSTSGSGIVTGELFF. The CDR3 DNA is TGTGCCAGTAGTACTAGCGGGAGCGGGATAGTCACCGGGGAGCTGTTTTTT. The gene calls are TRBV19 and TRBJ2-2; 10 bases match TRBD2. With 4 bases clipped from V and 4 bases from J, the junction kept 9 bases outside the gene matches. Germline V lookup: CDR1 LNHDA, CDR2 SQIVND (reference sequence). The CDR3 is 17 residues long.